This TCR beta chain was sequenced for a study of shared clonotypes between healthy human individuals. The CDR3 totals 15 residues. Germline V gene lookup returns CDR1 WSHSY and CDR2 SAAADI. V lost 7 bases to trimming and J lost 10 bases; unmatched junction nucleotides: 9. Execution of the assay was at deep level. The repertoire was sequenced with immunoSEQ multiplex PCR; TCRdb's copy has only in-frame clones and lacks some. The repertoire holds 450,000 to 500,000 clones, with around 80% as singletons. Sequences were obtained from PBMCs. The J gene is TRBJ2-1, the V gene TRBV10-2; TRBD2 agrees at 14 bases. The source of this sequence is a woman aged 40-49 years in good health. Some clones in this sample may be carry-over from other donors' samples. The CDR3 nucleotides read TGCGCCAGCACACCTGGGACTAGCGGGAGTAGCGAGCAGTTCTTC. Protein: CASTPGTSGSSEQFF.